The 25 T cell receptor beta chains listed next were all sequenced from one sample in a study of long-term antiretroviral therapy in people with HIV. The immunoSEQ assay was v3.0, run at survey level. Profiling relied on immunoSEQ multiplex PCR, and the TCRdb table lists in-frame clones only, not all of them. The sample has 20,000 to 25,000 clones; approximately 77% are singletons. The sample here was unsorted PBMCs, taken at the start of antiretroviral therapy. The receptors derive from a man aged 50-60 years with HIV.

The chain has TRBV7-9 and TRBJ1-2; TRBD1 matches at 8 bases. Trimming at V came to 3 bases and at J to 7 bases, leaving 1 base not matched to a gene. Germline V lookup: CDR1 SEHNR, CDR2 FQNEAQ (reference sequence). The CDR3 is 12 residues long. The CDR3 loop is CASSLDRAGYTF. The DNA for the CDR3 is TGTGCCAGCAGCTTGGACAGGGCTGGCTACACCTTC.

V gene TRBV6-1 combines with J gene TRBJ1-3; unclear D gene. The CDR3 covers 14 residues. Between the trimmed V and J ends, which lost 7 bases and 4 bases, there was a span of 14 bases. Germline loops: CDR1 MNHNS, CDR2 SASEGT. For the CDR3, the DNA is TGTGCCAGCACTCGGCGAGGGTCCGGAAACACCATATATTTT. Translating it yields CASTRRGSGNTIYF.

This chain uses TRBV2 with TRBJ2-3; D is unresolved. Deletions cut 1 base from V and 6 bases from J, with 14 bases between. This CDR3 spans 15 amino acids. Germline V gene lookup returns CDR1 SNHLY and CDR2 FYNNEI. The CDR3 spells CASSEGRLLSDTQYF. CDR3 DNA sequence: TGTGCCAGCAGTGAAGGGAGACTCTTGTCTGATACGCAGTATTTT.

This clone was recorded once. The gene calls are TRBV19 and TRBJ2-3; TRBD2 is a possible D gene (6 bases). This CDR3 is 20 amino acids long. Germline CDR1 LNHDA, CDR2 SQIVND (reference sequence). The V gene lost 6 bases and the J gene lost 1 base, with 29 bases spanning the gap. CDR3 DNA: TGTGCCAGTAGCCGCTATTCGGGGCGGGGTGGCGGGGCCCGCACAGATACGCAGTATTTT. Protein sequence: CASSRYSGRGGGARTDTQYF.

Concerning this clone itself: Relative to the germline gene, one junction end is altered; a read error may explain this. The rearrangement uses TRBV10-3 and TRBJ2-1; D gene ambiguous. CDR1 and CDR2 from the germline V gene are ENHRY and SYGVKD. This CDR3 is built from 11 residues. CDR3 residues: CAISELEGPIF. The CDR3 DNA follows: TGTGCCATCAGTGAGCTGGAAGGGCCGATCTTC.

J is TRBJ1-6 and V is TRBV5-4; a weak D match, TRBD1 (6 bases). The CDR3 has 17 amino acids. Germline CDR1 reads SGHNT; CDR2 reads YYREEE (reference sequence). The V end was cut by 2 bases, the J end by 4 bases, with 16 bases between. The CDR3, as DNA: TGTGCCAGCAGCTTTGTCAGGGGATATCAATATAATTCACCCCTCCACTTT. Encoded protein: CASSFVRGYQYNSPLHF.

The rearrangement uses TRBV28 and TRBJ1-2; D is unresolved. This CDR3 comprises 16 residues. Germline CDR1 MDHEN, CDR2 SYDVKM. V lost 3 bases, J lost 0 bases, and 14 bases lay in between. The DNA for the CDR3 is TGTGCCAGCAGTTTGGCCCGGGCAGATCCTAACTATGGCTACACCTTC. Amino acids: CASSLARADPNYGYTF.

CDR3 region: CSATTGDTQYF. The CDR3 nucleotides are TGCAGTGCCACGACCGGTGATACGCAGTATTTT. The chain combines TRBV20-1 with TRBJ2-3; D unresolved. The germline V gene has CDR1 DFQATT and CDR2 SNEGSKA (reference sequence). Trimming shortened V by 6 bases and J by 6 bases, and 10 bases separated the two germline ends. The CDR3 is made up of 11 amino acids.

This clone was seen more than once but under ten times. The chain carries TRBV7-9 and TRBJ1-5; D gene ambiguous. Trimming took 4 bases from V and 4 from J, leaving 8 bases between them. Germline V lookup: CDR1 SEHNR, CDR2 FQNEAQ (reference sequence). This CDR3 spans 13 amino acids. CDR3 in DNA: TGTGCCAGCAGCTCGTCCGTAAATCAGCCCCAGCATTTT. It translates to CASSSSVNQPQHF.

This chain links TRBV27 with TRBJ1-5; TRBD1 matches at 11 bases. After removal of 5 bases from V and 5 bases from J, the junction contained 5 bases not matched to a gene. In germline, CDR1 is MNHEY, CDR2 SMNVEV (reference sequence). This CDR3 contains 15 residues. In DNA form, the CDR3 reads TGTGCCAGCAGTATTGGACAGGGGGCTTATCAGCCCCAGCATTTT. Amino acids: CASSIGQGAYQPQHF.

The CDR3 is CATIGVGELFF. The CDR3 nucleotides are TGTGCCACCATTGGAGTCGGGGAGCTGTTTTTT. The chain couples TRBV27 to TRBJ2-2; D unclear. The V end was cut by 10 bases, the J end by 7 bases, with 10 bases between. Germline V gives CDR1 MNHEY, CDR2 SMNVEV (reference sequence). The CDR3 has 11 residues.

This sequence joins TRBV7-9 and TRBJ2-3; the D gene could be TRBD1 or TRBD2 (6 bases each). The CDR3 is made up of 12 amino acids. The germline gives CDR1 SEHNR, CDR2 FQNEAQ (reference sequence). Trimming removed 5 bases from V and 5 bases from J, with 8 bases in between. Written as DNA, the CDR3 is TGTGCCAGCAGCAGGGGGGTAGATACGCAGTATTTT. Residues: CASSRGVDTQYF.

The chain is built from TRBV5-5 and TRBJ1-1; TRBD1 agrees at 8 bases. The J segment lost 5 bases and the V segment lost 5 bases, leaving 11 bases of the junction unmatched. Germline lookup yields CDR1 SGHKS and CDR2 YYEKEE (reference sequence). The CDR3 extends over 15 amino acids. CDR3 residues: CASRRSGTGVTEAFF. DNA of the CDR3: TGTGCCAGCAGACGATCCGGGACAGGAGTGACTGAAGCTTTCTTT.

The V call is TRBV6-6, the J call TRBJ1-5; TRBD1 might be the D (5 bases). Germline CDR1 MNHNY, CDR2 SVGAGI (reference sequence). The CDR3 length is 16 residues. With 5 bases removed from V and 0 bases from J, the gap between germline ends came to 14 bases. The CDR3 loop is CASSRRDGYSNQPQHF. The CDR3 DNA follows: TGTGCCAGCAGTCGCCGGGACGGTTATAGCAATCAGCCCCAGCATTTT.

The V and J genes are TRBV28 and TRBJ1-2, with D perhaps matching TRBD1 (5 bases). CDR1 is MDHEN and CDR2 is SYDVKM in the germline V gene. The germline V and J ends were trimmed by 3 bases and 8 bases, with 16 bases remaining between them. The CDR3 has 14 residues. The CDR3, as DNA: TGTGCCAGCAGTTTCATCGACAGCCTGGAGGGCTACACCTTC. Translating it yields CASSFIDSLEGYTF.

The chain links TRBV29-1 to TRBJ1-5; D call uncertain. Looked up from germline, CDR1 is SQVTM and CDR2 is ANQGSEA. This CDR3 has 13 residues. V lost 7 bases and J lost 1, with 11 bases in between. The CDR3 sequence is CSARIGSNQPQHF. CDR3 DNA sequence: TGCAGCGCCCGAATAGGCAGCAATCAGCCCCAGCATTTT.

CDR3 in amino acids: CASSLGVGENEKLFF. CDR3 DNA sequence: TGTGCCAGCAGCTTAGGTGTCGGGGAAAACGAAAAACTGTTTTTT. This chain uses TRBV7-9 with TRBJ1-4; no clear D gene. CDR1 is SEHNR, CDR2 FQNEAQ, per germline (reference sequence). The V end was cut by 1 base, the J end by 8 bases, with 14 bases between. This CDR3 region has 15 residues.

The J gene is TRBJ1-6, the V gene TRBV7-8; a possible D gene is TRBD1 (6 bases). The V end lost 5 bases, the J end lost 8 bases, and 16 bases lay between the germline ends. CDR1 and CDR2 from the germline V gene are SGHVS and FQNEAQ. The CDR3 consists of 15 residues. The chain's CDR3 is CASSPLTGTYSPLHF. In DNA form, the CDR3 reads TGTGCCAGCAGCCCCTTAACAGGGACTTATTCACCCCTCCACTTT.

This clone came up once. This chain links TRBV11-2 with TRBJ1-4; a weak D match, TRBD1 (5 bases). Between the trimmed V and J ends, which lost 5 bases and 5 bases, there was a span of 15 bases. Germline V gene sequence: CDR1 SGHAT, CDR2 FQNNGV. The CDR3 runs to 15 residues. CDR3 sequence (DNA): TGTGCCAGCAGCGGCAGGGATAAGGGGAATGAAAAACTGTTTTTT. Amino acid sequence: CASSGRDKGNEKLFF.

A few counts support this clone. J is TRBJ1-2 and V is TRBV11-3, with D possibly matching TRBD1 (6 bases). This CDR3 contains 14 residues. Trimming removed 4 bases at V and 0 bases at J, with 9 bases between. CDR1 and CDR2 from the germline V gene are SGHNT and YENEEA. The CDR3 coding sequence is TGTGCCAGCAGCTCCGGACAGCCTAACTATGGCTACACCTTC. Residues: CASSSGQPNYGYTF.

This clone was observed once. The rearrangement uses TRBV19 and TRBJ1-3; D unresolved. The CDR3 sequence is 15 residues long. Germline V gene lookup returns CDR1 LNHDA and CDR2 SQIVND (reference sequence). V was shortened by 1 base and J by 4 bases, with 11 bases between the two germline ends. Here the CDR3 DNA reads TGTGCCAGTAGTATAGGTGATGGAAGAGGAAACACCATATATTTT. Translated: CASSIGDGRGNTIYF.

The CDR3 coding sequence is TGTGCCAGCAGCCAAGATTCCTCCCTAGCGGGGCTCCGGGAGACCCAGTACTTC. Residues: CASSQDSSLAGLRETQYF. The chain is built from TRBV14 and TRBJ2-5; 9 bases align to TRBD2. J lost 5 bases, V lost 0 bases, and 13 bases had no gene match. The CDR3 is 18 residues long. CDR1 is SGHDN, CDR2 FVKESK, per germline. Filled out from reference TRBV14 and TRBJ2-5, the complete variable domain reads EAGVTQFPSHSVIEKGQTVTLRCDPISGHDNLYWYRRVMGKEIKFLLHFVKESKQDESGMPNNRFLAERTGGTYSTLKVQPAELEDSGVYFCASSQDSSLAGLRETQYFGPGTRLLVL.

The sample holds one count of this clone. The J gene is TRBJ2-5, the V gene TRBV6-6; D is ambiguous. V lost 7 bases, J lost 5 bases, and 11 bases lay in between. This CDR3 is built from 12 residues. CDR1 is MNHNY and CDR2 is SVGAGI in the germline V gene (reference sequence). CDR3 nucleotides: TGTGCCAGCACAGACGAGGAGGAGACCCAGTACTTC. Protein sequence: CASTDEEETQYF.

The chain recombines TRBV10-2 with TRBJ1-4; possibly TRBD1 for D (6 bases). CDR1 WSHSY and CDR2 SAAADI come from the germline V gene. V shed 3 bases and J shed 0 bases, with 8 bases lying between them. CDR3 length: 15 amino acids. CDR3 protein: CASSDPGATNEKLFF. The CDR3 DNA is TGCGCCAGCAGTGACCCAGGGGCAACTAATGAAAAACTGTTTTTT.

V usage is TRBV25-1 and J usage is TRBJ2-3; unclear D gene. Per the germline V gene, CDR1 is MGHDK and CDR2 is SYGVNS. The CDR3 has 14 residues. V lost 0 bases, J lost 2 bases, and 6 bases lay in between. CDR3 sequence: CASSEYSLTDTQYF. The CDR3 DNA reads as TGTGCCAGCAGTGAATATTCCCTCACAGATACGCAGTATTTT.